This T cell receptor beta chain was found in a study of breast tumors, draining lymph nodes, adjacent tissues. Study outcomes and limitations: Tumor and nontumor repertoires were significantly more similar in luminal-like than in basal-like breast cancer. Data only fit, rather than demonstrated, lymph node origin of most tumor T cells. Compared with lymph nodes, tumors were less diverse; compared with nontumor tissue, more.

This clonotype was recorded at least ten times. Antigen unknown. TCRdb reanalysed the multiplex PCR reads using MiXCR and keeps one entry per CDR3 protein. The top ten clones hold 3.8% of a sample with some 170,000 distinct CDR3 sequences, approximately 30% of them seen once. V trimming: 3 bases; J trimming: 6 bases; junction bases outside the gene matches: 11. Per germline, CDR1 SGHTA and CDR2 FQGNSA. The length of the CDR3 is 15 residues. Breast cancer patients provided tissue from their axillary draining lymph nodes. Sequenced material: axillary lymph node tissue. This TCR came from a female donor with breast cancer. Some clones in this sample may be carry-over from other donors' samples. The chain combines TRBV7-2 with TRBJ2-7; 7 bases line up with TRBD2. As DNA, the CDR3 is TGTGCCAGCAGCTTGGCCGGTATGGCGGGAGCCGAGCAGTACTTC. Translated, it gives CASSLAGMAGAEQYF.